The present entry profiles one T cell receptor beta chain with its context. Original data processing: Reference gene primer amplification yielded estimated nucleated cell counts. Clones were sequenced by immunoSEQ multiplex PCR, and TCRdb holds only the in-frame ones, with some missing. For V, J and clone size, that table is used; D and trimming come from the DNA. The table has about 190,000 clones, approximately 85% seen once. This specimen comes from a study of blood T cell repertoires in COVID-19. Study information: Sites in the United States, Italy and Spain provided acute and convalescent COVID-19 samples. Nucleic acid was either cDNA or gDNA, and it came from T cells, B-cell-depleted T cells, or PBMCs.

CDR3 length: 14 residues. The ends were cut back, 5 bases at V and 7 bases at J, with 12 bases in the middle. Germline V CDR1 and CDR2: SGHTA, FQGNSA. The sample consisted of peripheral blood. The clonotype originates from a woman of 80 years or more with acute or convalescent COVID-19. The chain joins TRBV7-2 to TRBJ1-6; D gene unclear. Written as DNA, the CDR3 is TGTGCCAGCAGCCCACAGCTGGCCAATTCACCCCTCCACTTT. Translating gives CASSPQLANSPLHF.